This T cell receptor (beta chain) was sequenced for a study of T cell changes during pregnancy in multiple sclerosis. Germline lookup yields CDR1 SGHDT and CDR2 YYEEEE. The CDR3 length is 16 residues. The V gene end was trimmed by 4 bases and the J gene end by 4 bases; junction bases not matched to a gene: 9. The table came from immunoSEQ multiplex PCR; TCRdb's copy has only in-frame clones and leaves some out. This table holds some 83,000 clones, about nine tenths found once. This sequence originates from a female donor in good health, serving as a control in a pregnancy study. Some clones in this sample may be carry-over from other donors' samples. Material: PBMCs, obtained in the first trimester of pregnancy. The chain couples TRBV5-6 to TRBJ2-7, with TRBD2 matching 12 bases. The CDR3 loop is CASSMGLAGGVYEQYF. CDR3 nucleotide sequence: TGTGCCAGCAGCATGGGACTAGCGGGCGGGGTGTACGAGCAGTACTTC.